The sequence of this T cell receptor beta chain was determined in a study of T cell responses to AZD1222 COVID-19 vaccine. Using immunoSEQ multiplex PCR, the repertoire was profiled, and TCRdb retains in-frame clones only, with some absent. Counted here are around 84,000 clones, around 90% occurring once; the ten biggest clones make up under 7.5%. The V segment lost 0 bases and the J segment 16 bases; nucleotides outside the gene matches: 11. The CDR3 sequence is 15 residues long. In germline, CDR1 is LGHNA, CDR2 YSLEER. As regards this clone: Its antigen remains unknown.

Study-wide results and limits: Only a handful of individuals given AZD1222 were seropositive at baseline.

This TCR derives from an adult in good health. The chain joins TRBV4-3 to TRBJ2-4, with 11 bases that match TRBD2. The material was peripheral blood, obtained on day 0 of MenACWY control vaccination. The CDR3 region has the DNA TGCGCCAGCAGCCAAGAAGTGCGTCTAGCGGGAGGTCGTTACTTC. This sequence encodes CASSQEVRLAGGRYF.